One T cell receptor beta chain is described in this entry. The data belong to a study of CD8+ T cells in alopecia areata. This CDR3 contains 13 residues. Germline loops: CDR1 SEHNR, CDR2 FQNEAQ (reference sequence). The V gene end was trimmed by 4 bases and the J gene end by 7 bases; junction bases not matched to a gene: 6. Sequencing relied on a cDNA template that was reverse transcribed from extracted RNA. Profiling relied on immunoSEQ multiplex PCR, and the TCRdb table lists in-frame clones only, not all of them. The profile shows 250,000 or so clones, 67% of them singletons. The source is a human donor with alopecia areata. Sequenced here: CD4+ T cells sorted from blood, sampled at week 0. V usage is TRBV7-9 and J usage is TRBJ1-2, with 7 bases identical to TRBD1. CDR3 protein: CASSSTQGIGYTF. The CDR3 DNA sequence: TGTGCCAGCAGCTCGACACAGGGGATTGGCTACACCTTC.